This TCR beta chain originates from a study of T cells after yellow fever vaccination. About the research overall: In the case of low-cell-number fractions, SMART-Seq v4 Ultra Low Input was used for preparation.

TCRdb reprocessed the 5' RACE reads via MiXCR and lists one record per CDR3 protein. The table lists about 430,000 distinct CDR3 sequences, around 20% of them singletons. Findings of the study overall: Clones from primary vaccination mostly reappeared after the booster (around 96% CD4, 88% CD8).

Comment on this clonotype: What it binds is not known.

This clonotype originated in a man between 18 and 35 years old who received the YFV17D yellow fever vaccine. The sequencing here drew on PBMCs, taken before the yellow fever booster vaccination.

The CDR3 region has the DNA TGCGCCAGCAGCCAGAAATTGGGGGCGCAGGAGAGCGATGGAAACACCATATATTTT. Translating it yields CASSQKLGAQESDGNTIYF. The chain links TRBV4-1 to TRBJ1-3; possible D gene TRBD1, 6 bases. The V end lost 3 bases, the J end lost 3 bases, and 24 bases lay between the germline ends. The CDR3 consists of 19 residues. The V gene's germline CDR1 is MGHRA and CDR2 YSYEKL.